The clone carrying this T cell receptor (beta chain) was detected a few times. An end of the junction differs from the germline gene, which may be a read error. The data belong to a study of blood T cells in healthy people across ages. Together with a sample-barcoded 5' primer, a J-beta primer mix was included in a second PCR lasting roughly 7 to 11 cycles. A single record per CDR3 protein comes from TCRdb applying MiXCR to the 5' RACE reads. The sample lists roughly 2 million distinct CDR3 sequences; 40% to 55% were seen once. This CDR3 has 15 amino acids. Germline CDR1 and CDR2: SGHTA and FQGTGA. The chain recombines TRBV7-3 with TRBJ1-1; 9 bases match TRBD1. The receptor was isolated from a woman aged 40 to 50 in good health. The sample comprised blood. Written as DNA, the CDR3 is TGTGCCAGCAGTTTAACAGGGGGCACGAACACTGAAGCTTTCTTT. This encodes CASSLTGGTNTEAFF.